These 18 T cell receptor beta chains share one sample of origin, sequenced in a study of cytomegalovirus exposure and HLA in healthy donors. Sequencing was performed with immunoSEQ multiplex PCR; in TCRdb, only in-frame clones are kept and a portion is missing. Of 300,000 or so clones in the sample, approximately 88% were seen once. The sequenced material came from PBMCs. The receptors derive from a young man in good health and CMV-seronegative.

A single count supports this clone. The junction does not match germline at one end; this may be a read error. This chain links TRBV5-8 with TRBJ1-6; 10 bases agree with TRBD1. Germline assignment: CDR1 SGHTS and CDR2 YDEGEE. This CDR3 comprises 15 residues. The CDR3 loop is CASSFSGTGVSVSSF. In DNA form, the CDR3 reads TGTGCCAGCAGCTTTTCCGGGACAGGGGTGTCGGTTTCGAGCTTT.

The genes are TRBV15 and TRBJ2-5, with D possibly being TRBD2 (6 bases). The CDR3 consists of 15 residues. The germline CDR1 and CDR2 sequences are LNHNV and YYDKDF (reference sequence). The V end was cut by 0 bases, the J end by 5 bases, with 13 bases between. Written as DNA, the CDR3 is TGTGCCACCAGCAGAGATCCAGGGAGGCAGGAGACCCAGTACTTC. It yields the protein CATSRDPGRQETQYF.

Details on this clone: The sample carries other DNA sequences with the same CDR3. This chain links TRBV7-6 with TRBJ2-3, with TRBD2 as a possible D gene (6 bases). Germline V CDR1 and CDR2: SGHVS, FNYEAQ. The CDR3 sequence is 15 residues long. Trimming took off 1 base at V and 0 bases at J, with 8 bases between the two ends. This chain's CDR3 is CASSLEGGSTDTQYF. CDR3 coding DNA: TGTGCCAGCAGCTTAGAGGGAGGTAGCACAGATACGCAGTATTTT.

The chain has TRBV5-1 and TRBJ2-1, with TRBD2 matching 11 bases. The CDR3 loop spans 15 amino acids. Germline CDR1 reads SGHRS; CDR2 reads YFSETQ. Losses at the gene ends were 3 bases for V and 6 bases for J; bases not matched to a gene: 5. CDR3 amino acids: CASSYPSGGFNEQFF. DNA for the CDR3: TGCGCCAGCAGCTACCCTAGCGGGGGGTTCAATGAGCAGTTCTTC.

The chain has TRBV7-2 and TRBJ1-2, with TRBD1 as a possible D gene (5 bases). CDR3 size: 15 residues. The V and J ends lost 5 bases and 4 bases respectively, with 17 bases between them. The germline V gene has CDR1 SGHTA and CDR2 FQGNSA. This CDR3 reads CASSPLGSGFYGYTF. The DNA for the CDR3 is TGTGCCAGCAGCCCCTTAGGATCAGGGTTCTATGGCTACACCTTC. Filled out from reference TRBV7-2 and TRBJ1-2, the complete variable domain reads GAGVSQSPSNKVTEKGKDVELRCDPISGHTALYWYRQSLGQGLEFLIYFQGNSAPDKSGLPSDRFSAERTGGSVSTLTIQRTQQEDSAVYLCASSPLGSGFYGYTFGSGTRLTVV.

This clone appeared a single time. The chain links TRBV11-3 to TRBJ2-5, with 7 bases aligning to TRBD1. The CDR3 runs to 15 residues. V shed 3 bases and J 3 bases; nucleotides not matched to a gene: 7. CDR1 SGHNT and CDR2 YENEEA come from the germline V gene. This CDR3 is CASSFSDRVKETQYF. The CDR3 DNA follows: TGTGCCAGCAGCTTCTCTGACAGGGTTAAAGAGACCCAGTACTTC.

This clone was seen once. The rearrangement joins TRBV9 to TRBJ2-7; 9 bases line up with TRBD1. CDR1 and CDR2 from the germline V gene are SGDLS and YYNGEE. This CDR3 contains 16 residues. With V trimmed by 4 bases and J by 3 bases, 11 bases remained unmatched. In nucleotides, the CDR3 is TGTGCCAGCAGCCCACTCCTGGACAGGGGAAGCTACGAGCAGTACTTC. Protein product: CASSPLLDRGSYEQYF.

The CDR3 reads CASSLASGADEQYF. CDR3 nucleotides: TGTGCCAGCAGCTTAGCTTCTGGGGCTGACGAGCAGTACTTC. J is TRBJ2-7 and V is TRBV7-6; possibly TRBD1 for D (5 bases). Between the trimmed V and J ends, which lost 0 bases and 5 bases, there was a span of 11 bases. Germline V gene sequence: CDR1 SGHVS, CDR2 FNYEAQ. This CDR3 region has 14 residues.

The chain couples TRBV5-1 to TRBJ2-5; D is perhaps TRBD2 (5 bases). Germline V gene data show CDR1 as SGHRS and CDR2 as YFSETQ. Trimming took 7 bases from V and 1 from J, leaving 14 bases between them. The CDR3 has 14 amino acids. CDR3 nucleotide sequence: TGCGCCAGCCGTCAAGAGAGCGGCCAAGAGACCCAGTACTTC. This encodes CASRQESGQETQYF.

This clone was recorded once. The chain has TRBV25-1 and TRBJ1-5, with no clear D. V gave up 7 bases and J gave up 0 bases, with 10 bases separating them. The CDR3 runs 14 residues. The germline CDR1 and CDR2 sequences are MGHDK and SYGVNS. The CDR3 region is CASKSQNSNQPQHF. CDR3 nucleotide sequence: TGTGCCAGCAAGTCCCAGAATAGCAATCAGCCCCAGCATTTT.

CDR3 sequence (DNA): TGTGCCAGCAGTTACCAACAGGGGAATCAGCCCCAGCATTTT. As protein: CASSYQQGNQPQHF. This chain links TRBV6-5 with TRBJ1-5, with 7 positions matching TRBD1. The CDR3 length is 14 residues. Germline V gives CDR1 MNHEY, CDR2 SVGAGI. V was pared by 2 bases and J by 4 bases, with 2 bases of the junction left unmatched.

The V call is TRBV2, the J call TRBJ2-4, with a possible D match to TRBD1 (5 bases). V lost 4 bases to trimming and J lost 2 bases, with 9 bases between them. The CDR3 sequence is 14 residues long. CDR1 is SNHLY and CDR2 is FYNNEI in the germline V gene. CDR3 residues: CASSVSGTKNIQYF. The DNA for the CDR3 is TGTGCCAGCAGTGTTTCAGGGACCAAAAACATTCAGTACTTC.

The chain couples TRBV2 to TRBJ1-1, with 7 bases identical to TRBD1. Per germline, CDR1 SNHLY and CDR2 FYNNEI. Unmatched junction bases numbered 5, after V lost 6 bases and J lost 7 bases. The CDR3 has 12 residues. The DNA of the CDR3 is TGTGCCAGCAGAACTGACAGGGATGAAGCTTTCTTT. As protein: CASRTDRDEAFF.

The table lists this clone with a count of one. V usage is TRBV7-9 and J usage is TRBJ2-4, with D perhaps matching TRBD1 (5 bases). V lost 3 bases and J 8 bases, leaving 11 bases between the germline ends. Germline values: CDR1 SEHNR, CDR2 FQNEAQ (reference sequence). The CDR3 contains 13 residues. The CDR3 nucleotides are TGTGCCAGCAGCTTCGGTGGGGCAGACATTCAGTACTTC. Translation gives CASSFGGADIQYF.

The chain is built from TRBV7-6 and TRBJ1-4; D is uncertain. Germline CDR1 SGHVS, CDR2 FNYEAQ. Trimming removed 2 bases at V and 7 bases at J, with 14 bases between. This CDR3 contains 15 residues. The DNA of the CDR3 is TGTGCCAGCAGCTTACGGCAGGCGTCGTTTGAAAAACTGTTTTTT. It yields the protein CASSLRQASFEKLFF. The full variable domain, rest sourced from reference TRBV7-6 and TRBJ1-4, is GAGVSQSPRYKVTKRGQDVALRCDPISGHVSLYWYRQALGQGPEFLTYFNYEAQQDKSGLPNDRFSAERPEGSISTLTIQRTEQRDSAMYRCASSLRQASFEKLFFGSGTQLSVL.

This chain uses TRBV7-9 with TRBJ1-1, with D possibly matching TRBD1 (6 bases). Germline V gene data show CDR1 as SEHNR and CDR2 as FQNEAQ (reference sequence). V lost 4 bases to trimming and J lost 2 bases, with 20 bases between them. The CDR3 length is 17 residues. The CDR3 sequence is CASSSGTSGTSNTEAFF. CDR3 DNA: TGTGCCAGCAGCTCAGGAACCTCCGGGACATCTAACACTGAAGCTTTCTTT. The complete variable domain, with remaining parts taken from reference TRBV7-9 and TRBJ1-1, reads DTGVSQNPRHKITKRGQNVTFRCDPISEHNRLYWYRQTLGQGPEFLTYFQNEAQLEKSRLLSDRFSAERPKGSFSTLEIQRTEQGDSAMYLCASSSGTSGTSNTEAFFGQGTRLTVV.

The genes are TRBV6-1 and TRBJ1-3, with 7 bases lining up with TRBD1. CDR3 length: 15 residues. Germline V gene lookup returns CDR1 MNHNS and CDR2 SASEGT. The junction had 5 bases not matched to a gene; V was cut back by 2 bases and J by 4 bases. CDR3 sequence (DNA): TGTGCCAGCAGTGAACCGACAGGGAGGGGAAACACCATATATTTT. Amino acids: CASSEPTGRGNTIYF.

The CDR3 DNA reads as TGCAGCGCTTCAGGGGAAACTGAAGCTTTCTTT. As protein: CSASGETEAFF. J is TRBJ1-1 and V is TRBV29-1, with D possibly TRBD1 on 6 matching bases. Looked up from germline, CDR1 is SQVTM and CDR2 is ANQGSEA. The CDR3 has 11 amino acids. V lost 7 bases and J 5 bases, leaving 11 bases between the germline ends.